This entry is about one TCR beta chain. Its antigen is currently unknown. The junction departs from germline at one end; a sequencing error may be responsible. It was from around 20-30 mg of unsorted bulk tissue that RNA and DNA were co-extracted. All tumor specimens exceeded 75% viable tumor cells. The sample originates from a study of tumor-infiltrating lymphocytes in primary liver carcinoma. Overall study context: Stage T1-T3 N0M0 and a size of roughly 4 to 10 cm characterized the tumors. The study's findings and limits: Relative to blood, tumors carried a significantly larger fraction of the repertoire in their top 250 clones (p = 0.039). Researchers report that only about 7.5-25% of top clones turned up in all five tumor regions.

Production of TCR beta cDNA used roughly 500 ng total RNA together with a constant-region primer. Slightly modified ARM-PCR served as the procedure for the TCR beta libraries. These libraries came from three rounds of nested multiplex PCR. TCRdb passed the multiplex PCR reads through MiXCR, listing each CDR3 protein once. The top ten clones hold 46% of a sample with tens of thousands of distinct CDR3 sequences, around 78% of them seen once. Sequencing was done on a sample of liver tumor tissue from sampling region 3. Subset described: tumor region T3, left-lateral pole. The receptor was isolated from a man aged 35-49 years with primary liver carcinoma and hepatitis B virus infection.

This CDR3 is CASSSRDWRFTWELFF. CDR3 sequence (DNA): TGTGCCAGCAGTTCACGGGACTGGCGGTTCACCTGGGAACTGTTTTTT. This chain joins TRBV12-3 or TRBV12-4 and TRBJ2-2; the D gene is possibly TRBD2 (6 bases). The CDR3 is 16 amino acids.